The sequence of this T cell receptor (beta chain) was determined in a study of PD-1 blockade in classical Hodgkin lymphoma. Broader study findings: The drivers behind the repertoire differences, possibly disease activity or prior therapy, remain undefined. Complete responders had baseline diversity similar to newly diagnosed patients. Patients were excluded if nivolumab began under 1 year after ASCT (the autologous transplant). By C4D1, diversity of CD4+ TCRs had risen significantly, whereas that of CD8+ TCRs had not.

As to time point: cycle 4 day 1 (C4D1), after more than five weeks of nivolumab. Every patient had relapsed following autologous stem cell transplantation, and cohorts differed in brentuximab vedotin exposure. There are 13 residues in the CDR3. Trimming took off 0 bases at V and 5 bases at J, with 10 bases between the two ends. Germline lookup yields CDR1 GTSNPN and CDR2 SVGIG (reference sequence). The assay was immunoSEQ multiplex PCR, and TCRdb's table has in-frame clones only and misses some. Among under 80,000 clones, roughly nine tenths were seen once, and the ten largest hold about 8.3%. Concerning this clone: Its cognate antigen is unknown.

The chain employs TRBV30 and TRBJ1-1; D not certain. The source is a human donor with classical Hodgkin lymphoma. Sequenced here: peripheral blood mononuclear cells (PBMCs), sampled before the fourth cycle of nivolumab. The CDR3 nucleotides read TGTGCCTGGAGTGTAGGGAGCGGGACTGAAGCTTTCTTT. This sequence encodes CAWSVGSGTEAFF.